The 21 T cell receptor beta chains reported below all come from one sample, sequenced in a study of T-cell memory formation after mild COVID-19. Via MiXCR, TCRdb re-called the 5' RACE reads, giving one row per CDR3 protein. The sample has approximately 190,000 distinct CDR3 sequences; about 16% are singletons. Material for sequencing was PBMCs or a T cell subset sorted from them (not recorded which). Every receptor here comes from an adult woman who had mild COVID-19 (a few samples of this study predate the infection). Cell type and time point are not known.

A few counts support this clonotype. The chain carries TRBV5-6 and TRBJ2-6; D remains unclear. The CDR3 has 17 amino acids. CDR1 SGHDT and CDR2 YYEEEE come from the germline V gene. V was shortened by 2 bases and J by 0 bases, with 12 bases between the two germline ends. CDR3 DNA: TGTGCCAGCAGCTTAGAAGTAGTAAGCTCTGGGGCCAACGTCCTGACTTTC. Amino acids: CASSLEVVSSGANVLTF.

This clonotype was observed a handful of times. The chain has TRBV6-2 or TRBV6-3 and TRBJ2-6, with D uncertain. The V gene's germline CDR1 is MNHEY and CDR2 SVGEGT. This CDR3 is 15 amino acids long. V was trimmed by 8 bases and J by 0 bases, leaving 11 bases between them. CDR3 sequence: CASRPGGSGANVLTF. CDR3 nucleotide sequence: TGTGCCAGCCGGCCCGGCGGCTCTGGGGCCAACGTCCTGACTTTC.

This clonotype was found a few times. This chain uses TRBV4-2 with TRBJ2-2; D is uncertain. The V end lost 2 bases, the J end lost 9 bases, and 16 bases lay between the germline ends. The CDR3 spans 15 residues. CDR1 is LGHNA, CDR2 YNFKEQ, per germline. The CDR3 DNA reads TGTGCCAGCAGCCAAATGAGTAGCTCGCTTAGGGAGCTGTTTTTT. This sequence encodes CASSQMSSSLRELFF.

This clonotype was seen only a few times. This chain connects TRBV14 to TRBJ1-1; D may be TRBD1 (5 bases). Trimming took off 0 bases at V and 5 bases at J, with 16 bases between the two ends. The CDR3 contains 16 residues. Germline lookup yields CDR1 SGHDN and CDR2 FVKESK. The CDR3 DNA reads TGTGCCAGCAGCCAAGATCTGCCCAGGGCTGGAACTGAAGCTTTCTTT. Its protein is CASSQDLPRAGTEAFF.

This clonotype was seen repeatedly, ten times or more. The chain employs TRBV20-1 and TRBJ2-3; D is ambiguous. Trimming pared 3 bases from V and 3 bases from J, leaving 16 bases between. The CDR3 loop spans 15 amino acids. Germline loops: CDR1 DFQATT, CDR2 SNEGSKA (reference sequence). CDR3 sequence (DNA): TGCAGTGCTAGCCCCGCCGGTCAAGGGACAGATACGCAGTATTTT. It translates to CSASPAGQGTDTQYF.

The chain recombines TRBV2 with TRBJ2-3; possibly TRBD2 for D (5 bases). Germline V gives CDR1 SNHLY, CDR2 FYNNEI. This CDR3 spans 13 amino acids. V lost 4 bases to trimming and J lost 4 bases, with 9 bases between them. CDR3 sequence (DNA): TGTGCCAGCAGTGGTGCCGGGGCAGATACGCAGTATTTT. Translating gives CASSGAGADTQYF.

The table lists this clonotype with many counts. The J gene is TRBJ2-1, the V gene TRBV15, with D uncertain. With 4 bases removed from V and 6 bases from J, the gap between germline ends came to 7 bases. The CDR3 runs 12 residues. Germline assignment: CDR1 LNHNV and CDR2 YYDKDF (reference sequence). DNA for the CDR3: TGTGCCACCAGCATACACGTCAATGAGCAGTTCTTC. Its protein is CATSIHVNEQFF. Full variable domain (outside the CDR3, taken from reference TRBV15 and TRBJ2-1): DAMVIQNPRYQVTQFGKPVTLSCSQTLNHNVMYWYQQKSSQAPKLLFHYYDKDFNNEADTPDNFQSRRPNTSFCFLDIRSPGLGDTAMYLCATSIHVNEQFFGPGTRLTVL.

This clonotype was counted only a few times. This chain connects TRBV20-1 to TRBJ2-6; D not certain. V was trimmed by 5 bases and J by 4 bases, leaving 9 bases between them. The V gene's germline CDR1 is DFQATT and CDR2 SNEGSKA (reference sequence). The CDR3 extends over 13 amino acids. CDR3 region: CSAPTGGANVLTF. The CDR3 coding sequence is TGCAGTGCTCCAACCGGCGGGGCCAACGTCCTGACTTTC.

The chain links TRBV12-3 or TRBV12-4 to TRBJ1-2; D perhaps matches TRBD1 (6 bases). The CDR3 consists of 14 residues. The V and J ends lost 4 bases and 4 bases respectively, with 13 bases between them. In nucleotides, the CDR3 is TGTGCCAGCAGTTCCACAGGGAAAATCTATGGCTACACCTTC. This codes for CASSSTGKIYGYTF.

This clonotype has more than one count but fewer than ten. V is TRBV12-3 or TRBV12-4 and J is TRBJ1-2; D unresolved. The CDR3 extends over 12 amino acids. Trimming left V 0 bases short and J 4 bases short, with 3 bases between. The CDR3 coding sequence is TGTGCCAGCAGTTTAGCGGTCTATGGCTACACCTTC. This sequence encodes CASSLAVYGYTF.

The table lists this clonotype with a few counts. The CDR3 bases are TGTGCCAGCAGCCGACTAGCGGGAAGAGAGACCCAGTACTTC. Translation: CASSRLAGRETQYF. V usage is TRBV11-2 and J usage is TRBJ2-5; TRBD2 aligns across 11 bases. CDR1 is SGHAT and CDR2 is FQNNGV in the germline V gene. Losses at the gene ends were 5 bases for V and 4 bases for J; bases not matched to a gene: 3. The CDR3 runs to 14 residues.

This chain links TRBV5-1 with TRBJ1-1; D may be TRBD1 (5 bases). V was pared by 4 bases and J by 2 bases, with 9 bases between. The CDR3 runs 13 residues. Germline-derived CDR1 and CDR2 are SGHRS and YFSETQ. CDR3 protein: CASSDGHNTEAFF. CDR3 bases: TGCGCCAGCAGCGATGGACACAACACTGAAGCTTTCTTT.

The V gene is TRBV20-1, the J gene TRBJ2-3, with a tentative D call TRBD1 (5 bases). The CDR3 loop spans 12 amino acids. V was clipped by 1 base and J by 6 bases, with 8 bases between them. In germline, CDR1 is DFQATT, CDR2 SNEGSKA (reference sequence). CDR3 DNA: TGCAGTGCTAGAGTCAGGGTGGATACGCAGTATTTT. Translated, it gives CSARVRVDTQYF.

This clonotype was observed at least ten times. The rearrangement links TRBV20-1 to TRBJ2-7; D is undetermined. In germline, CDR1 is DFQATT, CDR2 SNEGSKA (reference sequence). CDR3 length: 16 amino acids. Trimming shortened V by 0 bases and J by 2 bases, and 17 bases separated the two germline ends. The CDR3 nucleotides are TGCAGTGCTAGAGATCCGGTTAGGGTTGAACCCTACGAGCAGTACTTC. It translates to CSARDPVRVEPYEQYF.

The chain carries TRBV5-1 and TRBJ2-3, with D possibly being TRBD2 (6 bases). Trimming pared 4 bases from V and 2 bases from J, leaving 17 bases between. The germline V gene has CDR1 SGHRS and CDR2 YFSETQ. The CDR3 runs 16 residues. The CDR3 bases are TGCGCCAGCAGCCTGGGACTGGTAGGGGACACAGATACGCAGTATTTT. Amino acid sequence: CASSLGLVGDTDTQYF.

This chain joins TRBV5-1 and TRBJ1-4, with TRBD1 matching 7 bases. Trimming at V came to 0 bases and at J to 5 bases, leaving 7 bases not matched to a gene. CDR3 length: 16 residues. Per germline, CDR1 SGHRS and CDR2 YFSETQ. The chain's CDR3 is CASSLGPQGVNEKLFF. The DNA of the CDR3 is TGCGCCAGCAGCTTGGGCCCCCAGGGGGTAAATGAAAAACTGTTTTTT.

This clonotype came up many times. The V gene is TRBV12-3 or TRBV12-4, the J gene TRBJ2-6; no firm D call. V lost 3 bases and J lost 4, with 4 bases in between. The CDR3 covers 13 residues. The CDR3 sequence: CASSFAGANVLTF. For the CDR3, the DNA is TGTGCCAGCAGTTTTGCCGGGGCCAACGTCCTGACTTTC.

This clonotype was seen a few times. The genes are TRBV4-1 and TRBJ2-7; D remains unclear. CDR3 length: 15 amino acids. V gave up 4 bases and J gave up 4 bases, with 17 bases separating them. Germline-derived CDR1 and CDR2 are MGHRA and YSYEKL. The CDR3 coding sequence is TGCGCCAGCAGCCGAAACCTGGACGGAGTTTACGAGCAGTACTTC. Translated: CASSRNLDGVYEQYF.

The chain employs TRBV30 and TRBJ1-2; possible D gene TRBD1, 6 bases. The V and J ends lost 4 bases and 7 bases respectively, with 19 bases between them. The germline V gene has CDR1 GTSNPN and CDR2 SVGIG (reference sequence). The CDR3 totals 14 residues. The CDR3 sequence: CAWTPGGGPGGYTF. CDR3 nucleotides: TGTGCCTGGACTCCCGGGGGGGGCCCCGGTGGCTACACCTTC.

The rearrangement uses TRBV7-6 and TRBJ2-5, with 8 positions matching TRBD2. The CDR3 covers 14 residues. The V gene end was trimmed by 5 bases and the J gene end by 5 bases; junction bases not matched to a gene: 7. The germline V gene has CDR1 SGHVS and CDR2 FNYEAQ. CDR3 sequence reads: CASSTSTSAETQYF. CDR3 in DNA: TGTGCCAGCAGCACTTCGACTAGCGCGGAGACCCAGTACTTC.

The rearrangement links TRBV4-1 to TRBJ2-1, with 11 bases that match TRBD2. V gave up 1 base and J gave up 7 bases; unmatched junction bases: 9. The CDR3 extends over 17 amino acids. Germline-derived CDR1 and CDR2 are MGHRA and YSYEKL. CDR3 sequence (DNA): TGCGCCAGCAGCCAAGTGATAGCGGGGGGGCTAGTAAATGAGCAGTTCTTC. Protein: CASSQVIAGGLVNEQFF.